Sequencing of this TCR beta chain was carried out in a study of control samples from healthy donors and cancer patients. Some clones are missing from TCRdb's copy, which holds only in-frame ones; the method was immunoSEQ multiplex PCR. Of 90,000 to 150,000 clones listed, approximately 90% are singletons. Sequences were obtained from blood. The receptor's source is a man between 40 and 49 years old in good health.

The CDR3 reads CAIRGGRSGNTIYF. The DNA for the CDR3 is TGTGCCATCAGGGGGGGCCGCTCTGGAAACACCATATATTTT. The V gene is TRBV10-3, the J gene TRBJ1-3, with D perhaps TRBD1 (6 bases). The CDR3 has 14 amino acids. CDR1 is ENHRY, CDR2 SYGVKD, per germline. V dropped 6 bases and J dropped 0 bases, with 9 bases sitting between them.